These 30 T cell receptor beta chains were all obtained from the same sample, sequenced in a study of blood T cell repertoires in COVID-19. TCRdb's table, derived via immunoSEQ multiplex PCR, lists solely in-frame clones and lacks some. The data contain 95,000 to 110,000 clones, approximately 88% of them singletons. Specimen: peripheral blood. The source is a human donor in a cohort sampled during active COVID-19.

The CDR3 region has the DNA TGTGCCAGCCGGGCAGGTGCGGGGGGGCGGAATGAGCAGTTCTTC. Its translation is CASRAGAGGRNEQFF. The J gene is TRBJ2-1, the V gene TRBV2; 9 positions agree with TRBD2. This CDR3 region has 15 residues. After removal of 8 bases from V and 7 bases from J, the junction contained 12 bases not matched to a gene. Germline V gives CDR1 SNHLY, CDR2 FYNNEI.

The CDR3 sequence is CSVVGGVGTGHEKLFF. CDR3 sequence (DNA): TGCAGCGTTGTAGGGGGAGTTGGAACAGGACATGAAAAACTGTTTTTT. This chain joins TRBV29-1 and TRBJ1-4; perhaps TRBD1 as D (6 bases). The CDR3 covers 16 residues. Per the germline V gene, CDR1 is SQVTM and CDR2 is ANQGSEA. The V end lost 4 bases, the J end lost 6 bases, and 21 bases lay between the germline ends.

V usage is TRBV6-5 and J usage is TRBJ1-1; a weak D match, TRBD1 (6 bases). The CDR3 is made up of 15 amino acids. V lost 6 bases, J lost 6 bases, and 20 bases lay in between. CDR1 and CDR2 (germline): MNHEY, SVGAGI. The CDR3 is CASRNSQGLVPEAFF. The CDR3 DNA follows: TGTGCCAGCAGGAACTCACAGGGCTTAGTCCCTGAAGCTTTCTTT.

V and J are TRBV5-1 and TRBJ1-1; 7 bases line up with TRBD1. CDR1 is SGHRS, CDR2 YFSETQ, per germline. The CDR3 length is 14 residues. Trimming took 3 bases from V and 4 from J; bases not matched to a gene: 6. DNA for the CDR3: TGCGCCAGCAGCTCCAAGGGACAGAGCACTGAAGCTTTCTTT. Its translation is CASSSKGQSTEAFF.

The CDR3 is CASSVDLLQGAPGNTIYF. As DNA, the CDR3 is TGTGCCAGCAGCGTAGACTTGTTACAGGGGGCGCCCGGAAACACCATATATTTT. The chain joins TRBV9 to TRBJ1-3, with 9 positions matching TRBD1. Germline loops: CDR1 SGDLS, CDR2 YYNGEE. This CDR3 has 18 residues. J gave up 4 bases and V 0 bases, and 11 bases lay outside the gene matches. Combining the CDR3 with reference TRBV9 and TRBJ1-3 gives the whole variable domain DSGVTQTPKHLITATGQRVTLRCSPRSGDLSVYWYQQSLDQGLQFLIQYYNGEERAKGNILERFSAQQFPDLHSELNLSSLELGDSALYFCASSVDLLQGAPGNTIYFGEGSWLTVV.

The gene calls are TRBV14 and TRBJ1-1, with a tentative D call TRBD1 (5 bases). V was cut by 4 bases and J by 5 bases, with 14 bases left in between. This CDR3 has 14 amino acids. Germline lookup yields CDR1 SGHDN and CDR2 FVKESK. The CDR3 nucleotides read TGTGCCAGCAGCCGGGGCAGGGAGGGGACTGAAGCTTTCTTT. This codes for CASSRGREGTEAFF. Drawing the rest from reference TRBV14 and TRBJ1-1, the complete variable domain is EAGVTQFPSHSVIEKGQTVTLRCDPISGHDNLYWYRRVMGKEIKFLLHFVKESKQDESGMPNNRFLAERTGGTYSTLKVQPAELEDSGVYFCASSRGREGTEAFFGQGTRLTVV.

CDR3 in amino acids: CASSQALAGSGGEETQYF. Here the CDR3 DNA reads TGTGCCAGCAGCCAAGCCCTAGCCGGGTCGGGAGGGGAAGAGACCCAGTACTTC. The rearrangement joins TRBV4-2 to TRBJ2-5, with 8 bases identical to TRBD2. The germline V gene encodes CDR1 LGHNA and CDR2 YNFKEQ. Trimming removed 1 base from V and 3 bases from J; junction bases left unmatched: 13. The CDR3 sequence is 18 residues long.

The chain couples TRBV7-2 to TRBJ1-1; possible D gene TRBD1, 5 bases. Germline values: CDR1 SGHTA, CDR2 FQGNSA. The CDR3 length is 13 residues. V was clipped by 2 bases and J by 4 bases, with 8 bases between them. The CDR3 sequence is CASSLQGGTEAFF. The CDR3 nucleotides read TGTGCCAGCAGCTTACAGGGTGGCACTGAAGCTTTCTTT.

The chain couples TRBV6-5 to TRBJ1-2, with 8 bases matching TRBD1. CDR1 and CDR2 from the germline V gene are MNHEY and SVGAGI. The CDR3 is 15 amino acids. The junction had 18 bases not matched to a gene; V was cut back by 10 bases and J by 8 bases. The CDR3 is CATRNPGGASPGYTF. DNA for the CDR3: TGTGCCACCCGTAATCCAGGGGGCGCATCCCCCGGCTACACCTTC.

V usage is TRBV12-3 or TRBV12-4 and J usage is TRBJ1-5; maybe TRBD1 (6 bases). Trimming pared 5 bases from V and 5 bases from J, leaving 10 bases between. The CDR3 consists of 13 residues. CDR3 region: CASSQQGYQPQHF. The CDR3 DNA follows: TGTGCCAGCAGTCAACAGGGTTATCAGCCCCAGCATTTT.

J is TRBJ1-2 and V is TRBV7-9, with 7 bases aligning to TRBD1. Germline CDR1 SEHNR, CDR2 FQNEAQ (reference sequence). Unmatched junction bases numbered 5, after V lost 5 bases and J lost 2 bases. The CDR3 totals 14 residues. CDR3 in amino acids: CASSKPGQNYGYTF. The CDR3 coding sequence is TGTGCCAGCAGCAAACCGGGACAGAACTATGGCTACACCTTC.

As concerns this clone: Within the sample, other DNA sequences also encode this same CDR3. J is TRBJ2-7 and V is TRBV29-1; 8 bases match TRBD1. The CDR3 length is 14 residues. The junction had 5 bases not matched to a gene; V was cut back by 4 bases and J by 0 bases. The germline V gene encodes CDR1 SQVTM and CDR2 ANQGSEA. The CDR3 spells CSVARTGSSYEQYF. CDR3 in DNA: TGCAGCGTTGCCCGGACAGGGAGCTCCTACGAGCAGTACTTC.

The rearrangement joins TRBV2 to TRBJ1-6; no definite D call. Trimming removed 7 bases at V and 4 bases at J, with 8 bases between. In germline, CDR1 is SNHLY, CDR2 FYNNEI. CDR3 length: 13 amino acids. CDR3: CASMWQYNSPLHF. The DNA of the CDR3 is TGTGCCAGCATGTGGCAGTATAATTCACCCCTCCACTTT. The whole variable domain, filled in from reference TRBV2 and TRBJ1-6, reads EPEVTQTPSHQVTQMGQEVILRCVPISNHLYFYWYRQILGQKVEFLVSFYNNEISEKSEIFDDQFSVERPDGSNFTLKIRSTKLEDSAMYFCASMWQYNSPLHFGNGTRLTVT.

This clone was seen once. The rearrangement uses TRBV5-1 and TRBJ2-5, with 10 nucleotides matching TRBD1. J gave up 7 bases and V 5 bases, and 11 bases lay outside the gene matches. This CDR3 spans 15 amino acids. Germline assignment: CDR1 SGHRS and CDR2 YFSETQ. The CDR3 sequence: CASRPTDRGLGTQYF. Written as DNA, the CDR3 is TGCGCCAGCAGACCGACAGACAGGGGGCTGGGGACCCAGTACTTC.

This clone was detected only a few times. The chain links TRBV11-2 to TRBJ2-7, with D possibly TRBD1 on 5 matching bases. V lost 6 bases, J lost 7 bases, and 22 bases lay in between. In germline, CDR1 is SGHAT, CDR2 FQNNGV. The CDR3 contains 15 residues. CDR3 residues: CASRIGQAGRGEQYF. For the CDR3, the DNA is TGTGCCAGCAGGATAGGACAAGCCGGACGTGGGGAGCAGTACTTC.

This clone was seen a few times. The chain is built from TRBV6-6 and TRBJ1-2, with 9 bases lining up with TRBD1. Germline assignment: CDR1 MNHNY and CDR2 SVGAGI (reference sequence). This CDR3 has 13 residues. V dropped 5 bases and J dropped 4; count of bases not matched to a gene: 2. The CDR3: CASSGQGSYGYTF. The CDR3 nucleotides read TGTGCCAGCAGTGGACAGGGGAGCTATGGCTACACCTTC.

The chain carries TRBV4-2 and TRBJ1-3, with D unresolved. There are 15 residues in the CDR3. Trimming left V 0 bases short and J 4 bases short, with 10 bases between. The germline gives CDR1 LGHNA, CDR2 YNFKEQ. This chain's CDR3 is CASSQDVNSGNTIYF. In DNA form, the CDR3 reads TGTGCCAGCAGCCAAGATGTTAACTCGGGAAACACCATATATTTT.

The chain links TRBV11-2 to TRBJ2-3, with D possibly TRBD2 on 6 matching bases. Germline assignment: CDR1 SGHAT and CDR2 FQNNGV. Between the trimmed V and J ends, which lost 4 bases and 6 bases, there was a span of 20 bases. The CDR3 spans 16 residues. CDR3 sequence (DNA): TGTGCCAGCAGCTCCGGGGTTGTGGGGGGTAGGGATACGCAGTATTTT. It specifies CASSSGVVGGRDTQYF.

V is TRBV6-2 or TRBV6-3 and J is TRBJ2-2, with 9 bases matching TRBD1. The CDR3 has 14 residues. Germline assignment: CDR1 MNHEY and CDR2 SVGEGT. The V gene end was trimmed by 5 bases and the J gene end by 4 bases; junction bases not matched to a gene: 2. The CDR3 region is CASSRDRATGELFF. The CDR3, as DNA: TGTGCCAGCAGTCGGGACAGGGCCACCGGGGAGCTGTTTTTT.

The chain couples TRBV10-2 to TRBJ2-1, with TRBD1 matching 12 bases. With 8 bases clipped from V and 8 bases from J, the junction kept 4 bases outside the gene matches. The CDR3 is 13 residues long. CDR1 is WSHSY and CDR2 is SAAADI in the germline V gene. This CDR3 reads CASGTGGGYEQFF. CDR3 DNA: TGCGCCAGCGGGACAGGGGGCGGTTATGAGCAGTTCTTC.

This sequence joins TRBV9 and TRBJ1-1, with 9 nucleotides matching TRBD1. Germline V gene sequence: CDR1 SGDLS, CDR2 YYNGEE. The junction had 7 bases not matched to a gene; V was cut back by 4 bases and J by 6 bases. The CDR3 runs to 14 residues. The CDR3 loop reads CASSPRQGDSEAFF. The CDR3 nucleotides are TGTGCCAGCAGCCCGCGACAGGGGGACTCTGAAGCTTTCTTT.

The chain recombines TRBV19 with TRBJ1-2, with D hard to call. V was pared by 7 bases and J by 3 bases, with 15 bases between. Germline assignment: CDR1 LNHDA and CDR2 SQIVND (reference sequence). This CDR3 is 14 amino acids long. CDR3: CASNPLGEDYGYTF. CDR3 nucleotide sequence: TGTGCCAGTAATCCCTTGGGAGAAGACTATGGCTACACCTTC.

J is TRBJ2-1 and V is TRBV7-2; TRBD2 aligns across 8 bases. Germline values: CDR1 SGHTA, CDR2 FQGNSA. The CDR3 contains 16 residues. V lost 8 bases to trimming and J lost 0 bases; unmatched junction nucleotides: 9. As DNA, the CDR3 is TGTGCCAGCTCCCGGGGGGGATGGACCTCCTACAATGAGCAGTTCTTC. As protein: CASSRGGWTSYNEQFF.

The chain carries TRBV4-2 and TRBJ2-7; D gene uncertain. Germline V lookup: CDR1 LGHNA, CDR2 YNFKEQ. CDR3 length: 14 residues. V dropped 2 bases and J dropped 6 bases, with 14 bases sitting between them. CDR3 DNA sequence: TGTGCCAGCAGCCAAAATCCCGGAGTCCTCGAGCAGTACTTC. Amino acids: CASSQNPGVLEQYF.

For the CDR3, the DNA is TGTGCCAGCAGTTACAGGGGACTAGCGGGGGCGAACACCGGGGAGCTGTTTTTT. It is translated as CASSYRGLAGANTGELFF. The chain recombines TRBV6-2 or TRBV6-3 with TRBJ2-2, with 14 positions matching TRBD2. V dropped 2 bases and J dropped 0; count of bases not matched to a gene: 2. The CDR3 is 18 residues long. CDR1 MNHEY and CDR2 SVGEGT come from the germline V gene.

The sample holds a few counts of this clone. The chain has TRBV9 and TRBJ2-3, with 7 bases that match TRBD2. In germline, CDR1 is SGDLS, CDR2 YYNGEE. V shed 3 bases, J shed 0 bases, and the junction held 16 bases outside the gene matches. The CDR3 sequence is 19 residues long. CDR3 residues: CASSGFWDYLTTSTDTQYF. The CDR3 DNA sequence: TGTGCCAGCAGCGGATTTTGGGACTACCTCACGACTAGCACAGATACGCAGTATTTT.

The chain combines TRBV7-3 with TRBJ2-3, with D possibly TRBD2 on 7 matching bases. Germline V gives CDR1 SGHTA, CDR2 FQGTGA. This CDR3 has 16 residues. V dropped 6 bases and J dropped 0 bases, with 16 bases sitting between them. The CDR3 loop reads CASSSSRGLSTDTQYF. DNA for the CDR3: TGTGCCAGCAGTTCCTCGCGGGGGCTGAGCACAGATACGCAGTATTTT.

The CDR3 DNA is TGTGCCAGCAGCCAAGAATGGGCCTACCCCCTCCACTTT. This codes for CASSQEWAYPLHF. The chain recombines TRBV3-1 (or the pseudogene TRBV3-2) with TRBJ1-6; D remains unclear. Germline loops: CDR1 LGHDT, CDR2 YNNKEL (reference sequence). The CDR3 covers 13 residues. V was shortened by 0 bases and J by 13 bases, with 10 bases between the two germline ends.

CDR3 DNA: TGTGCCAGCAGTTACTCGGGGGGGACCTCCTACAATGAGCAGTTCTTC. It translates to CASSYSGGTSYNEQFF. V gene TRBV6-2 or TRBV6-3 combines with J gene TRBJ2-1; 7 bases align to TRBD2. Germline CDR1 MNHEY, CDR2 SVGEGT. V lost 0 bases to trimming and J lost 0 bases; unmatched junction nucleotides: 2. The CDR3 is made up of 16 amino acids.

V gene TRBV18 combines with J gene TRBJ1-1; a weak D match, TRBD1 (5 bases). V lost 2 bases and J lost 1, with 11 bases in between. CDR1 is KGHSH, CDR2 LQKENI, per germline. This CDR3 region has 15 residues. CDR3 coding DNA: TGTGCCAGCTCACCATGGGAAGGGGAGAACACTGAAGCTTTCTTT. It is translated as CASSPWEGENTEAFF.